This entry concerns a single T cell receptor (beta chain). In this sample, this clonotype turned up many times. Its antigen is still unknown. No base qualities exist here, and no much larger clone lies one base off it. The time point label for this specimen denotes: newly diagnosed GD, antithyroid drugs for less than 3 months. For both TCR sequencing and RNA sequencing, RNA was extracted from PBMCs in TRIzol. The diagnosis of Graves' disease was made according to American Thyroid Association guidelines. Patients were recruited from an endocrinology department in Xi'an, China. Each patient gave 7.5 to 10 milliliters of peripheral blood, collected in an EDTA anticoagulant tube. Ficoll Paque Plus density gradient separation was used to isolate PBMCs, and no further T cell sorting was performed. An Agilent 2100 Bioanalyzer and agarose gel were used to assess RNA quality, and a NanoDrop 2000 was used to measure RNA concentration.

The germline V gene encodes CDR1 SNHLY and CDR2 FYNNEI. Measured from the cysteine to the phenylalanine, the CDR3 is 19 residues long. Only the CDR3 DNA is retained, 57 bases long and in frame from the first base. The junction shows trimming of 7 bases on V and 0 bases on J, and the gene matches do not reach 13 bases of it. The method behind the library was multiplex PCR. TCRdb names Illumina HiSeq 4000 as the instrument used. iRepertoire HTBI primers and Arm-PCR amplification of CDR3 regions were used to construct TCR beta libraries. Before sequencing, the PCR products went through gel purification. As for how the authors treated the data: A total of fewer than 70 TRBV and approximately 15 TRBJ segments were identified across samples and were used for gene usage analysis of CDR3 amino acid clonotypes. COPE and FqMerger were used to merge filtered high-quality paired reads into contigs. Contigs were aligned with BLAST to IMGT TRBV, TRBD and TRBJ reference genes, and CDR3 was defined per IMGT. Any clonotype with a frequency above 0.1% was counted as a highly expanded clone. Shannon entropy served as the measure of repertoire diversity, while the Gini coefficient captured V-J evenness. Public clonotypes were defined as clonotypes shared by more than one individual. TCRdb reanalyzed the raw reads on its own, using fastp at Q25 for trimming and MiXCR for clone calling, and kept in-frame beta chains. Entries that share a CDR3 protein sequence are merged under the most common genes and DNA. The V and J calls were not made by the authors but by TCRdb's processing. Here the sample has roughly 440,000 distinct CDR3 sequences; less than 20% occur a single time. Of the sample, roughly 23% is held by the ten largest clones.

This entry is derived from a study of regulatory T cells in long-lasting Graves disease (dated by TCRdb to the early 2020s). Describing the broader study: Patients with newly diagnosed Graves' disease had been on antithyroid drugs for under 3 months. Patients with persistent Graves' disease were compared with patients with newly diagnosed Graves' disease using TCR sequencing and RNA sequencing of peripheral blood. The study took place in China and was registered as a clinical trial. A total of roughly 35 samples underwent TCR sequencing: 13 from persistent and about 20 from newly diagnosed Graves' disease patients.

Points the paper makes about the study in general: The authors noted that the small sample size was a limitation that may lower accuracy. TRBV28, TRBJ1-2 and TRBJ2-5 were preferentially used in persistent disease, while TRBV20-1 and TRBJ2-1 were favored in newly diagnosed disease. Compared with newly diagnosed patients, patients with persistent Graves' disease had lower TCR Shannon entropy and fewer highly expanded clones, which suggests clonal expansion. A larger number of public clonotypes was shared among persistent patients (more than 2,500) than among newly diagnosed patients (approximately 1,000). Peripheral blood alone was examined, since thyroid tissue, which constituted the primary lesion, could not be accessed. Only the TCR beta chain was sequenced and analyzed.

This sample also appeared in a second study, on T cells in Graves' hyperthyroidism and ophthalmopathy. The second study also describes: Stable Graves' hyperthyroidism was defined as the absence of progression to ophthalmopathy over 18 months of follow-up. Hyperthyroidism patients were newly diagnosed, with disease duration under 2 months, and aged 18 to 65 years. The study excluded patients with uncontrolled infections, other autoimmune diseases, pregnancy or lactation. Diagnoses were established on the basis of clinical symptoms, serum thyroxine and TRAb, thyroid ultrasound, and orbital computed tomography. For the first round of RT-PCR on the TCR CDR3, the HTBI primer set was used together with the Qiagen OneStep RT-PCR kit. Blood samples also contained most of the expanded thyroid clonotypes (frequency above 0.001), which suggests that blood repertoires may reflect thyroid immune responses. Ophthalmopathy was separated from stable hyperthyroidism by a 13 V-J signature model, with about 86% sensitivity and 81% to 82% specificity obtained in cross-validation and 80%/75% obtained in testing. In validation, the model predicted progression to ophthalmopathy with approximately 70% sensitivity and less than 80% specificity, a median of around 6.6 months before onset. A discovery cohort of roughly 96 patients, approximately 45 with Graves' ophthalmopathy and about 58 with stable Graves' hyperthyroidism, was used to find distinguishing TCR V-J signatures. Prospective prediction of ophthalmopathy was tested in an independent validation cohort of approximately 18 hyperthyroidism patients and around 16 patients who later progressed to ophthalmopathy. The 100 discovery patients were randomly split 7:3 into training and test sets. In more than 5 Graves' hyperthyroidism patients, the study also compared T-cell repertoires from thyroid tissue with T-cell repertoires from blood. After blood sampling, hyperthyroidism patients were treated with methimazole at a starting dose of 30 mg daily, and ophthalmopathy patients were treated with high-dose intravenous methylprednisolone. A second multiplex PCR round built the libraries, followed by size selection and purification. Sequencing of the libraries was done on an Illumina HiSeq2000 using paired-end 100 bp reads. SOAPnuke was used to process the raw data, throwing out any read that contained adapters or uncalled bases, had a mean Phred below 15, or lacked an exact constant-primer or identifier match. High-quality paired reads were merged with COPE v1.2.5, and unique nucleotide sequences were defined as clonotypes. Clonotypes were aligned to IMGT TRBV, TRBD and TRBJ reference segments using MiTCR v1.1. The analysis was restricted to V-J combinations with a frequency above 0.0001, which together covered about 99% of the repertoires. A TCS score was defined as the ratio between F50 (clonal expansion) and ExV (chaos), using BLOSUM62-based TCRdist between CDR3 peptides within each V-J. Welch's t-statistics and random forest reduced fewer than 600 V-J features to 13, which were used in a naive Bayes classifier (R e1071). No statistical method was used to fix the sample size in advance, and group allocation was not hidden from the investigators. The paper describes TCR Vbeta CDR3 sequencing of 135 peripheral blood samples, made up of 43 ophthalmopathy patients, roughly 72 hyperthyroidism patients and 17 progressor patients.

The source of this sequence is a woman between 18 and 29 years old with Graves disease. Donor details come from another sample of the same person, matched by shared clones. The sequencing here drew on peripheral blood mononuclear cells (PBMCs), taken at new diagnosis, from a patient treated with antithyroid drugs. The sequence joins TRBV2 to TRBJ2-1; TRBD1 matches 12 bases in the middle. The DNA is as follows: TGTGCCAGCAAACCCGGGACAGGGGGCGCCCGAAGCTCCTACAATGAGCAGTTCTTC. The resulting protein is CASKPGTGGARSSYNEQFF. Supplemented by the reference TRBV2 and TRBJ2-1 proteins around the CDR3, the complete variable domain is EPEVTQTPSHQVTQMGQEVILRCVPISNHLYFYWYRQILGQKVEFLVSFYNNEISEKSEIFDDQFSVERPDGSNFTLKIRSTKLEDSAMYFCASKPGTGGARSSYNEQFFGPGTRLTVL.